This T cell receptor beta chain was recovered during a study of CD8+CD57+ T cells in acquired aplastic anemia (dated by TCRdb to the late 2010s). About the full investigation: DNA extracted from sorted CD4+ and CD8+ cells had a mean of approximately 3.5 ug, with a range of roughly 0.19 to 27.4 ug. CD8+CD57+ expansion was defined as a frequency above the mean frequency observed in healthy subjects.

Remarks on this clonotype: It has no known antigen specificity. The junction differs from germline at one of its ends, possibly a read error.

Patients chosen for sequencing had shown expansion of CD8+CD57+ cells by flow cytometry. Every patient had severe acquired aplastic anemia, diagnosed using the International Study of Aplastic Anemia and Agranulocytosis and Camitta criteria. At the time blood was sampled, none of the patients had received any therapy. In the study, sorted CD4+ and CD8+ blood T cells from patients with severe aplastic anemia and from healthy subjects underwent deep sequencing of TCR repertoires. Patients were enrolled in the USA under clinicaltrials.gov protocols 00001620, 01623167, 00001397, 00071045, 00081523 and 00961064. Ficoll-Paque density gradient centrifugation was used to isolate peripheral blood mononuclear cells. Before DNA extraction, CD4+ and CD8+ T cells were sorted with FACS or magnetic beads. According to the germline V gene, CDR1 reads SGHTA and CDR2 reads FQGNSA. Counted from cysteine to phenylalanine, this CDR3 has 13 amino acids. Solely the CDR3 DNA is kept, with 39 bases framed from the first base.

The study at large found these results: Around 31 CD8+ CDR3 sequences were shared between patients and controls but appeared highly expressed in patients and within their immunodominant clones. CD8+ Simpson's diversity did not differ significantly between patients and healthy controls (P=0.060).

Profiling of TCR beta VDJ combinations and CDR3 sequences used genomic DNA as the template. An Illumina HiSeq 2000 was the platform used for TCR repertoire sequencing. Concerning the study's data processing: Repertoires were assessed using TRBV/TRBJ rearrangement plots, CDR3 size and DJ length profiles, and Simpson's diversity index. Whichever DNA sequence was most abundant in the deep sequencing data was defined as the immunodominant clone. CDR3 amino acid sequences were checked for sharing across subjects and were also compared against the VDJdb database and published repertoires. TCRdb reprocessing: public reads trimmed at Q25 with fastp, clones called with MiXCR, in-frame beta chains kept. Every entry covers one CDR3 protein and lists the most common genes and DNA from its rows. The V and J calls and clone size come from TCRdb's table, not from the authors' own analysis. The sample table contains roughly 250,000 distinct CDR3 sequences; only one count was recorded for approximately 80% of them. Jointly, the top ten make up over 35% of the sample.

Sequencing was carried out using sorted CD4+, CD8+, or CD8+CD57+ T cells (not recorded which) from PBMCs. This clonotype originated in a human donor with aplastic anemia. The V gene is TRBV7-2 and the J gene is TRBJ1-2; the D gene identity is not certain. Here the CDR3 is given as CASSQAGGSGSQF. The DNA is TGTGCCAGCAGCCAAGCGGGAGGAAGCGGCTCCCAGTTC.